These 17 T cell receptor beta chains originate from one sample sequenced in a study of cytomegalovirus exposure and HLA in healthy donors. Only in-frame clones appear in the TCRdb table, and some are missing; sequencing was by immunoSEQ multiplex PCR. Of about 240,000 clones in the sample, 85% to 90% are singletons; the top ten hold 2.5% to 3%. Specimen: PBMCs. The receptors here all came from a man between 18 and 35 years old in good health and CMV-seronegative.

Only one count was recorded for this clone. The chain uses TRBV27 and TRBJ1-2; 7 bases are shared with TRBD1. The CDR3 is 15 residues long. V lost 8 bases and J lost 7; bases outside the gene matches: 16. The germline gives CDR1 MNHEY, CDR2 SMNVEV (reference sequence). The DNA for the CDR3 is TGTGCCAGCGCTAGGGAATCGCGAAACAGGGGTGGCTACACCTTC. Amino acid sequence: CASARESRNRGGYTF.

The V and J genes are TRBV27 and TRBJ2-3; D uncertain. V lost 3 bases and J lost 6, with 10 bases in between. The germline CDR1 and CDR2 sequences are MNHEY and SMNVEV (reference sequence). The CDR3 has 13 amino acids. This chain's CDR3 is CASSFRVGDTQYF. The CDR3 DNA follows: TGTGCCAGCAGTTTTCGGGTCGGGGATACGCAGTATTTT.

V and J are TRBV6-1 and TRBJ2-3, with 9 positions matching TRBD2. Germline CDR1 is MNHNS and CDR2 is SASEGT. The CDR3 contains 17 residues. V shed 4 bases and J 2 bases; nucleotides not matched to a gene: 10. The CDR3 region has the DNA TGTGCCAGCAGTGGGGGTCGGACTAGCGCTACCACAGATACGCAGTATTTT. Translating it yields CASSGGRTSATTDTQYF.

The chain couples TRBV27 to TRBJ1-1; TRBD1 agrees at 7 bases. Germline values: CDR1 MNHEY, CDR2 SMNVEV (reference sequence). This CDR3 spans 15 amino acids. Trimming cost V 3 bases and J 0 bases; bases outside gene matches: 4. The CDR3 here is CASSFRGQLNTEAFF. CDR3 nucleotide sequence: TGTGCCAGCAGTTTTAGGGGACAGCTGAACACTGAAGCTTTCTTT.

The chain uses TRBV19 and TRBJ2-7; 12 bases map to TRBD1. Trimming took 10 bases from V and 6 from J; bases not matched to a gene: 10. The CDR3 totals 14 residues. The germline V gene has CDR1 LNHDA and CDR2 SQIVND (reference sequence). The CDR3 region is CATNAGTGGLEQYF. The CDR3 nucleotides read TGTGCCACCAACGCCGGGACAGGGGGCCTCGAGCAGTACTTC.

The gene calls are TRBV7-6 and TRBJ1-4; TRBD1 is a possible D gene (5 bases). The germline V and J ends were trimmed by 0 bases and 6 bases, with 8 bases remaining between them. The CDR3 is 14 amino acids. CDR1 is SGHVS, CDR2 FNYEAQ, per germline. The CDR3 bases are TGTGCCAGCAGCTTAGCAGGGGTGGATGAAAAACTGTTTTTT. Encoded protein: CASSLAGVDEKLFF.

The J gene is TRBJ1-5, the V gene TRBV7-2, with D uncertain. The CDR3 is 15 amino acids. CDR1 is SGHTA, CDR2 FQGNSA, per germline. V was pared by 2 bases and J by 1 base, with 9 bases between. CDR3 protein: CASSLRAGSNQPQHF. The CDR3 DNA reads TGTGCCAGCAGCTTACGAGCGGGGAGCAATCAGCCCCAGCATTTT.

This clone was observed once. V and J are TRBV7-9 and TRBJ1-1, with D uncertain. V lost 1 base, J lost 1 base, and 10 bases lay in between. This CDR3 comprises 15 residues. Germline assignment: CDR1 SEHNR and CDR2 FQNEAQ (reference sequence). CDR3 sequence: CASSLVVTENTEAFF. CDR3 DNA sequence: TGTGCCAGCAGCTTAGTTGTGACTGAGAACACTGAAGCTTTCTTT.

The chain couples TRBV5-1 to TRBJ1-4, with D possibly matching TRBD1 (5 bases). Germline loops: CDR1 SGHRS, CDR2 YFSETQ. The CDR3 is made up of 14 amino acids. Deletions cut 5 bases from V and 5 bases from J, with 13 bases between. CDR3 bases: TGCGCCAGCAGACCGACAGCTGGGAATGAAAAACTGTTTTTT. Its protein product is CASRPTAGNEKLFF. The entire variable domain, with the rest obtained from reference TRBV5-1 and TRBJ1-4, is as follows: KAGVTQTPRYLIKTRGQQVTLSCSPISGHRSVSWYQQTPGQGLQFLFEYFSETQRNKGNFPGRFSGRQFSNSRSEMNVSTLELGDSALYLCASRPTAGNEKLFFGSGTQLSVL.

The CDR3 bases are TGTGCCAGCCTCCCTGGGGCGGGGGGGTTCGGCACCGGGGAGCTGTTTTTT. This translates into CASLPGAGGFGTGELFF. This sequence joins TRBV9 and TRBJ2-2; 9 positions match TRBD2. The CDR3 is 17 residues long. V was pared by 7 bases and J by 4 bases, with 14 bases of the junction left unmatched. CDR1 is SGDLS and CDR2 is YYNGEE in the germline V gene.

The V call is TRBV9, the J call TRBJ2-1; 9 bases map to TRBD2. V shed 4 bases, J shed 5 bases, and the junction held 16 bases outside the gene matches. The CDR3 has 18 amino acids. Germline V gene data show CDR1 as SGDLS and CDR2 as YYNGEE. The CDR3 sequence is CASSPPAGGGRDDNEQFF. CDR3 in DNA: TGTGCCAGCAGCCCACCGGCGGGTGGCGGGAGGGACGACAATGAGCAGTTCTTC.

V is TRBV18 and J is TRBJ2-7; the match to TRBD1 covers 10 bases. There are 16 residues in the CDR3. The V gene end was trimmed by 3 bases and the J gene end by 5 bases; junction bases not matched to a gene: 10. Germline-derived CDR1 and CDR2 are KGHSH and LQKENI. CDR3 nucleotide sequence: TGTGCCAGCTCACCGCAACCGGGACAGGGGATCCACGAGCAGTACTTC. It yields the protein CASSPQPGQGIHEQYF.

J is TRBJ2-1 and V is TRBV27; TRBD2 agrees at 9 bases. Germline CDR1 reads MNHEY; CDR2 reads SMNVEV (reference sequence). Trimming took 4 bases from V and 0 from J; bases not matched to a gene: 4. The CDR3 length is 16 residues. DNA for the CDR3: TGTGCCAGCAGTTCCGTAGCGGGGGCCTCCTACAATGAGCAGTTCTTC. Translation gives CASSSVAGASYNEQFF.

The V gene is TRBV10-1, the J gene TRBJ2-2, with 9 bases aligning to TRBD2. CDR1 and CDR2 from the germline V gene are WNHNN and SYGVQD (reference sequence). With 0 bases clipped from V and 5 bases from J, the junction kept 10 bases outside the gene matches. The length of the CDR3 is 18 residues. CDR3 nucleotides: TGCGCCAGCAGTGAGTCGAGCTTAGCGGGAGCAAAAACCGGGGAGCTGTTTTTT. Amino acids: CASSESSLAGAKTGELFF.

This chain connects TRBV4-1 to TRBJ2-3; D uncertain. The ends were cut back, 0 bases at V and 5 bases at J, with 6 bases in the middle. This CDR3 comprises 13 residues. The germline V gene has CDR1 MGHRA and CDR2 YSYEKL. The CDR3 nucleotides read TGCGCCAGCAGCCAAGAACTCCTAGATACGCAGTATTTT. Residues: CASSQELLDTQYF.

This chain joins TRBV5-4 and TRBJ2-1, with 8 bases fitting TRBD2. V lost 1 base, J lost 10 bases, and 10 bases stayed unmatched. The CDR3 has 15 residues. Germline CDR1 reads SGHNT; CDR2 reads YYREEE (reference sequence). CDR3 protein: CASSLPGLGLSEQFF. In DNA form, the CDR3 reads TGTGCCAGCAGCTTGCCGGGACTAGGGCTTAGCGAGCAGTTCTTC.

The CDR3 DNA reads TGTGCCATCAGCCCAGGGGGGAACACTGAAGCTTTCTTT. It specifies CAISPGGNTEAFF. This chain joins TRBV10-3 and TRBJ1-1, with 7 bases aligning to TRBD1. Unmatched junction bases numbered 2, after V lost 6 bases and J lost 1 base. The CDR3 has 13 amino acids. The germline gives CDR1 ENHRY, CDR2 SYGVKD.